This T cell receptor beta chain was identified during a study of vaccination and CD4 T cells after COVID-19. Oncomine TCR Beta short-read sequencing was applied to DNA from cultured CD4+ T cells. Via MiXCR, TCRdb re-called the PCR reads, giving one row per CDR3 protein. The sample contains tens of thousands of distinct CDR3 sequences, 30% to 45% of which appear only once. Time point meaning: late sampling 161 to 241 days after vaccination in a few convalescent patients. The treatment was: approximately nine-day PBMC culture with coronavirus spike peptide pools or control peptides (ViraFEST assay). This clonotype was seen a handful of times. The antigen remains undetermined. Trimming took off 2 bases at V and 2 bases at J, with 13 bases between the two ends. CDR1 is SGHTA, CDR2 FQGTGA, per germline. The CDR3 runs 16 residues.

The J gene is TRBJ2-1, the V gene TRBV7-3; possible D gene TRBD2, 5 bases. The sequenced sample was CD4+ T cells from blood, cultured in vitro, obtained about 7 months after SARS-CoV-2 vaccination. The clonotype originates from a human donor who had recovered from COVID-19. The CDR3 sequence: CASSLVARPAYNEQFF. The CDR3 DNA is TGTGCCAGCAGCTTAGTAGCGCGCCCCGCCTACAATGAGCAGTTCTTC.